Below, 29 T cell receptor beta chains from the same sample are listed, as sequenced in a study of CXCR3-negative and CXCR3-positive naive CD8 T cells. No antigen has been assigned to these receptors. Broader study findings: When CXCR3-positive naive cells were set against CXCR3-negative naive cells, the former had more hydrophobic TRB CDR3s.

With UMI labels, 5' RACE was used to prepare the TRB cDNA libraries. TCRdb processed the 5' RACE reads again and assigns one entry to each CDR3 protein, with no DNA. The sample table includes 130,000 to 150,000 distinct CDR3 sequences. Sample: naive CXCR3+ CD8+ T cells from blood. Subset of the sample: CD45RO-CCR7+CD27+CD95- naive CD8+ T cells expressing CXCR3 (TNR3+). These TCRs come from a human donor in good health. Some clones in this sample may be carry-over from other donors' samples.

The chain combines TRBV28 with TRBJ2-3; TCRdb names TRBD2, which stays unverified in the absence of DNA. The CDR3 length is 18 residues. CDR1 is MDHEN and CDR2 is SYDVKM in the germline V gene. The CDR3 reads CASSSIAGGGASTDTQYF.

The chain carries TRBV7-6 and TRBJ2-1; TCRdb's D call, TRBD1, is unchecked because there is no DNA. Germline V lookup: CDR1 SGHVS, CDR2 FNYEAQ. The CDR3 is 14 amino acids. CDR3 protein: CASRPSGGAEEQFF.

V usage is TRBV7-7 and J usage is TRBJ2-5; as DNA is missing, the TRBD1 call by TCRdb cannot be tested. The CDR3 has 15 amino acids. The germline gives CDR1 SSHAT, CDR2 FNYEAQ (reference sequence). The CDR3 loop reads CASSASTALQETQYF. The complete variable domain, with remaining parts taken from reference TRBV7-7 and TRBJ2-5, reads GAGVSQSPRYKVTKRGQDVTLRCDPISSHATLYWYQQALGQGPEFLTYFNYEAQPDKSGLPSDRFSAERPEGSISTLTIQRTEQRDSAMYRCASSASTALQETQYFGPGTRLLVL.

The chain links TRBV20-1 to TRBJ2-1; TCRdb selects TRBD1, and the lack of DNA leaves this call unchecked. The CDR3 runs 13 residues. Per germline, CDR1 DFQATT and CDR2 SNEGSKA (reference sequence). CDR3 in amino acids: CSARDRGSGEQFF.

The V call is TRBV7-9, the J call TRBJ1-1; TCRdb gives TRBD1 as the D gene, but with no DNA this cannot be confirmed. The CDR3 runs 15 residues. Germline assignment: CDR1 SEHNR and CDR2 FQNEAQ (reference sequence). The CDR3 is CASSLGGQGMPEAFF.

The chain's CDR3 is CASSLEVAGVNGELFF. The chain carries TRBV5-1 and TRBJ2-2; the D call of TRBD2 rests on TCRdb alone, since no DNA is present to check it. CDR1 and CDR2 from the germline V gene are SGHRS and YFSETQ. CDR3 size: 16 residues.

This sequence joins TRBV7-2 and TRBJ1-2. Germline lookup yields CDR1 SGHTA and CDR2 FQGNSA. The CDR3 sequence is 15 residues long. The CDR3 reads CASSLMDGWGNGYTF. The whole variable domain, remainder taken from reference TRBV7-2 and TRBJ1-2, is GAGVSQSPSNKVTEKGKDVELRCDPISGHTALYWYRQSLGQGLEFLIYFQGNSAPDKSGLPSDRFSAERTGGSVSTLTIQRTQQEDSAVYLCASSLMDGWGNGYTFGSGTRLTVV.

V and J are TRBV7-7 and TRBJ2-5; the D call of TRBD2 rests on TCRdb alone, since no DNA is present to check it. In germline, CDR1 is SSHAT, CDR2 FNYEAQ (reference sequence). The CDR3 is made up of 13 amino acids. The CDR3 here is CASTRGVRETQYF.

This sequence joins TRBV25-1 and TRBJ1-1; TCRdb selects TRBD1, and the lack of DNA leaves this call unchecked. Germline V gives CDR1 MGHDK, CDR2 SYGVNS. The CDR3 has 13 residues. CDR3 protein: CASSTGGLGEAFF.

V is TRBV7-9 and J is TRBJ2-7; TCRdb selects TRBD2, and the lack of DNA leaves this call unchecked. The CDR3 is made up of 13 amino acids. Germline CDR1 and CDR2: SEHNR and FQNEAQ (reference sequence). CDR3 in amino acids: CASSPSRTYEQYF.

CDR3 in amino acids: CASSLVTEEDYGYTF. V is TRBV7-2 and J is TRBJ1-2. Germline V gives CDR1 SGHTA, CDR2 FQGNSA. This CDR3 spans 15 amino acids.

The J gene is TRBJ2-2, the V gene TRBV5-1; TCRdb gives TRBD2 as the D gene, but with no DNA this cannot be confirmed. Germline CDR1 and CDR2: SGHRS and YFSETQ. This CDR3 spans 16 amino acids. The chain's CDR3 is CASSLQAGGDTGELFF.

J is TRBJ2-7 and V is TRBV3-1. Germline CDR1 LGHDT, CDR2 YNNKEL (reference sequence). The CDR3 length is 13 residues. CDR3 sequence: CASSQGLGYEQYF.

This chain connects TRBV5-1 to TRBJ2-7; with no DNA, the TCRdb D assignment of TRBD1 cannot be verified. CDR1 is SGHRS and CDR2 is YFSETQ in the germline V gene. The CDR3 covers 13 residues. CDR3 in amino acids: CASSLFGTYEQYF.

The chain combines TRBV30 with TRBJ1-1. The CDR3 spans 13 residues. Germline V gives CDR1 GTSNPN, CDR2 SVGIG (reference sequence). The CDR3 protein is CAWSAPGYTEAFF.

The chain employs TRBV29-1 and TRBJ1-3; the TRBD1 assignment by TCRdb is unverifiable without DNA. The germline V gene encodes CDR1 SQVTM and CDR2 ANQGSEA. This CDR3 region has 12 residues. The CDR3 loop reads CSVTGDGNTIYF.

The V call is TRBV4-2, the J call TRBJ2-1. Germline values: CDR1 LGHNA, CDR2 YNFKEQ. This CDR3 has 13 residues. The CDR3 is CASSQGSINEQFF.

CDR3 amino acids: CASSESTTSGDTGELFF. J is TRBJ2-2 and V is TRBV10-1; the D gene TCRdb calls, TRBD2, cannot be checked with no DNA. The CDR3 covers 17 residues. Germline V gene sequence: CDR1 WNHNN, CDR2 SYGVQD (reference sequence).

V is TRBV28 and J is TRBJ2-3; TCRdb designates TRBD1, a call that cannot be tested without DNA. Germline-derived CDR1 and CDR2 are MDHEN and SYDVKM. CDR3 length: 14 residues. CDR3 sequence reads: CASSPRDGTDTQYF.

The V and J genes are TRBV19 and TRBJ1-5. Germline-derived CDR1 and CDR2 are LNHDA and SQIVND (reference sequence). The CDR3 covers 14 residues. The CDR3 protein is CASIGEGLNQPQHF.

The chain is built from TRBV3-1 and TRBJ2-7; without DNA, the TCRdb call of TRBD1 cannot be checked. The CDR3 covers 16 residues. Per the germline V gene, CDR1 is LGHDT and CDR2 is YNNKEL (reference sequence). This CDR3 is CASSQVGRGSGGEQYF.

The chain joins TRBV29-1 to TRBJ2-7; with no DNA, the TCRdb D assignment of TRBD1 cannot be verified. CDR3 length: 17 amino acids. CDR1 and CDR2 (germline): SQVTM, ANQGSEA. CDR3 in amino acids: CSVEALNPKGVSYEQYF.

This chain uses TRBV28 with TRBJ2-6; the TCRdb D gene call, TRBD2, has no DNA to confirm it. The germline gives CDR1 MDHEN, CDR2 SYDVKM. The CDR3 sequence is 15 residues long. CDR3 in amino acids: CASSLLRNSPNVLTF. Supplemented by reference TRBV28 and TRBJ2-6, the full variable domain reads DVKVTQSSRYLVKRTGEKVFLECVQDMDHENMFWYRQDPGLGLRLIYFSYDVKMKEKGDIPEGYSVSREKKERFSLILESASTNQTSMYLCASSLLRNSPNVLTFGAGSRLTVL.

The rearrangement uses TRBV7-6 and TRBJ1-3; checking the TCRdb D call of TRBD1 is not possible without DNA. Germline CDR1 is SGHVS and CDR2 is FNYEAQ. CDR3 length: 16 amino acids. The CDR3 reads CASSLLPGQSGNTIYF.

The chain combines TRBV29-1 with TRBJ2-1; the D gene TCRdb calls, TRBD2, cannot be checked with no DNA. Germline loops: CDR1 SQVTM, CDR2 ANQGSEA. This CDR3 has 14 amino acids. The CDR3 here is CSVEFRTSGRAPTF.

The gene calls are TRBV28 and TRBJ2-1; with no DNA, the TCRdb D assignment of TRBD1 cannot be verified. The germline CDR1 and CDR2 sequences are MDHEN and SYDVKM. The CDR3 has 15 residues. The CDR3 region is CASRSVTETYNEQFF.

The rearrangement joins TRBV29-1 to TRBJ2-7; TCRdb's D call of TRBD1 is untestable without DNA. This CDR3 spans 12 amino acids. The germline CDR1 and CDR2 sequences are SQVTM and ANQGSEA. The chain's CDR3 is CSLSTGGFEQYF.

The rearrangement uses TRBV29-1 and TRBJ1-1; TCRdb proposes TRBD1, but this gene call is untestable without DNA. The CDR3 is made up of 17 amino acids. In germline, CDR1 is SQVTM, CDR2 ANQGSEA. The CDR3 here is CSVQTPPGTGMNTEAFF.

The J gene is TRBJ2-7, the V gene TRBV7-3. The CDR3 contains 13 residues. Germline CDR1 and CDR2: SGHTA and FQGTGA. The CDR3 is CASSFGSAYEQYF.